A single sample is the source of the 4 T cell receptor beta chains below, sequenced in a study of blood T cells in healthy people across ages. Using a J-beta primer mix together with a sample-barcoded 5' primer, a second PCR was run for roughly 7 to 11 cycles. TCRdb used MiXCR to reprocess the 5' RACE reads, holding one entry per CDR3 protein. The sample has hundreds of thousands of distinct CDR3 sequences; about 30% are singletons. The sequenced material came from blood. These receptors all come from an elderly woman in good health.

This clonotype was counted many times. V is TRBV14 and J is TRBJ2-1; TRBD2 might be the D (5 bases). Germline V lookup: CDR1 SGHDN, CDR2 FVKESK. V was shortened by 3 bases and J by 10 bases, with 13 bases between the two germline ends. The CDR3 is 13 residues long. CDR3 sequence: CASSHGAAWEQFF. CDR3 DNA: TGTGCCAGCAGCCACGGAGCGGCTTGGGAGCAGTTCTTC.

This clonotype occurred many times. Compared with germline, one end of the junction differs, possibly owing to a read error. The chain joins TRBV7-2 to TRBJ1-2; possibly TRBD1 for D (6 bases). The CDR3 sequence is 13 residues long. Per germline, CDR1 SGHTA and CDR2 FQGNSA. CDR3 in amino acids: CASSLAGARGYTF. DNA for the CDR3: TGTGCCAGCAGTTTAGCGGGGGCAAGAGGCTACACCTTC. The whole variable domain, filled in from reference TRBV7-2 and TRBJ1-2, reads GAGVSQSPSNKVTEKGKDVELRCDPISGHTALYWYRQSLGQGLEFLIYFQGNSAPDKSGLPSDRFSAERTGGSVSTLTIQRTQQEDSAVYLCASSLAGARGYTFGSGTRLTVV.

As to this clonotype: A much larger clonotype is one base distant, so this may be a read error. J is TRBJ2-1 and V is TRBV27; D is ambiguous. The CDR3 length is 15 residues. V shed 3 bases and J shed 0 bases, with 9 bases lying between them. Germline values: CDR1 MNHEY, CDR2 SMNVEV (reference sequence). This chain's CDR3 is CASSFLLGSYNEQFF. CDR3 DNA sequence: TGTGCCAGCAGTTTTTTACTGGGCTCCTACAATGAGCAGTTCTTC.

Of note for this clonotype: Since no conserved phenylalanine or tryptophan closes the CDR3, a read error is the likely cause. J is TRBJ2-1 and V is TRBV5-1; no clear D gene. The CDR3 covers 17 residues. CDR1 and CDR2 (germline): SGHRS, YFSETQ. CDR3 residues: CASSSLGAGNSAIGQFV. The CDR3 nucleotides read TGTGCCAGCAGTTCCCTAGGAGCTGGGAACTCGGCGATCGGGCAGTTCGTC.